These 29 T cell receptor beta chains were sequenced from one sample in a study of tumor-infiltrating lymphocytes in localized non-small cell lung cancer. Sequencing used immunoSEQ multiplex PCR; TCRdb keeps in-frame clones, though not all of them. The table lists about 8,400 clones, 65% to 85% of them singletons. Material for sequencing was uninvolved lung tissue not adjacent to the tumor. Receptors originate from a human donor with non-small cell lung cancer.

The rearrangement joins TRBV28 to TRBJ1-1; unclear D gene. The CDR3 totals 14 residues. Trimming cost V 4 bases and J 4 bases, with 13 bases left between them. Germline V gene lookup returns CDR1 MDHEN and CDR2 SYDVKM. CDR3 DNA sequence: TGTGCCAGCAGTTCCACTAGAGGTGGCACTGAAGCTTTCTTT. Its translation is CASSSTRGGTEAFF.

This clone occurred once. The rearrangement uses TRBV29-1 and TRBJ2-1; 8 bases line up with TRBD2. The V gene's germline CDR1 is SQVTM and CDR2 ANQGSEA. The CDR3 has 14 residues. V dropped 7 bases and J dropped 0; count of bases not matched to a gene: 5. As DNA, the CDR3 is TGCAGCGCCCTACGGGAGGGCTCCTACAATGAGCAGTTCTTC. It yields the protein CSALREGSYNEQFF.

This chain connects TRBV5-1 to TRBJ2-7; a possible D gene is TRBD1 (6 bases). Trimming removed 1 base from V and 3 bases from J, with 17 bases in between. The CDR3 totals 16 residues. The germline gives CDR1 SGHRS, CDR2 YFSETQ. The CDR3 nucleotides read TGCGCCAGCAGCTTGTCAACAGGGACCATGGTCTACGAGCAGTACTTC. As protein: CASSLSTGTMVYEQYF.

The V gene is TRBV6-1, the J gene TRBJ1-5; D may be TRBD1 (6 bases). The CDR3 spans 14 residues. CDR1 is MNHNS and CDR2 is SASEGT in the germline V gene. V was clipped by 5 bases and J by 1 base, with 9 bases between them. Written as DNA, the CDR3 is TGTGCCAGCAGTACCACAGGGAGCAATCAGCCCCAGCATTTT. The encoded protein is CASSTTGSNQPQHF.

The V call is TRBV27, the J call TRBJ2-1; D not resolved. Germline V CDR1 and CDR2: MNHEY, SMNVEV (reference sequence). The CDR3 totals 13 residues. The ends were cut back, 6 bases at V and 0 bases at J, with 6 bases in the middle. DNA for the CDR3: TGTGCCAGCAGGGGTAGCTCCTACAATGAGCAGTTCTTC. Translation gives CASRGSSYNEQFF.

The gene calls are TRBV4-2 and TRBJ2-2; 12 nucleotides align to TRBD2. This CDR3 is 17 amino acids long. In germline, CDR1 is LGHNA, CDR2 YNFKEQ. V lost 0 bases to trimming and J lost 5 bases; unmatched junction nucleotides: 4. CDR3: CASSQDTTSGSTGELFF. The CDR3, as DNA: TGTGCCAGCAGCCAAGATACGACTAGCGGGAGTACCGGGGAGCTGTTTTTT.

The chain is built from TRBV28 and TRBJ1-5; no clear D gene. The V gene lost 2 bases and the J gene lost 9 bases, with 8 bases spanning the gap. The CDR3 has 12 residues. Germline assignment: CDR1 MDHEN and CDR2 SYDVKM. The CDR3 reads CASSLRRPPQHF. In DNA form, the CDR3 reads TGTGCCAGCAGTTTAAGGAGGCCGCCCCAGCATTTT.

This sequence joins TRBV2 and TRBJ2-1; 14 bases fit TRBD2. The length of the CDR3 is 16 residues. V was pared by 7 bases and J by 10 bases, with 12 bases of the junction left unmatched. CDR1 SNHLY and CDR2 FYNNEI come from the germline V gene. The CDR3 spells CASIHVGTSGSYEQFF. For the CDR3, the DNA is TGTGCCAGCATCCACGTGGGGACTAGCGGGAGTTACGAGCAGTTCTTC.

The rearrangement joins TRBV4-1 to TRBJ2-7; 11 nucleotides agree with TRBD1. V was pared by 1 base and J by 6 bases, with 5 bases of the junction left unmatched. This CDR3 is built from 15 residues. The germline gives CDR1 MGHRA, CDR2 YSYEKL. In DNA, the CDR3 is TGCGCCAGCAGCCAAGTAGGACAGGGGGCGATCGAGCAGTACTTC. It codes for CASSQVGQGAIEQYF.

The genes are TRBV9 and TRBJ2-3, with 8 bases lining up with TRBD2. The trim removed 4 bases at V and 1 base at J, leaving 14 bases unmatched. Germline lookup yields CDR1 SGDLS and CDR2 YYNGEE. The CDR3 is made up of 18 amino acids. CDR3 residues: CASSSHLKRELGTDTQYF. The CDR3 region has the DNA TGTGCCAGCAGCTCTCACTTAAAGCGGGAGTTAGGCACAGATACGCAGTATTTT.

This clone occurred once. CDR3 protein: CASSLGGGANVLTF. The CDR3 DNA follows: TGCGCCAGCAGCTTGGGGGGAGGGGCCAACGTCCTGACTTTC. The J gene is TRBJ2-6, the V gene TRBV5-1; D unresolved. Germline V lookup: CDR1 SGHRS, CDR2 YFSETQ. V was clipped by 0 bases and J by 4 bases, with 5 bases between them. The CDR3 loop spans 14 amino acids.

The V and J genes are TRBV5-1 and TRBJ1-1; D gene uncertain. The CDR3 runs 14 residues. V was shortened by 2 bases and J by 1 base, with 9 bases between the two germline ends. Germline CDR1 and CDR2: SGHRS and YFSETQ. The CDR3 protein is CASSFYQANTEAFF. The CDR3 DNA reads TGCGCCAGCAGCTTCTATCAGGCGAACACTGAAGCTTTCTTT.

The genes are TRBV7-3 and TRBJ2-3; tentative D call: TRBD2 (5 bases). Germline V gives CDR1 SGHTA, CDR2 FQGTGA. The V gene lost 0 bases and the J gene lost 6 bases, with 13 bases spanning the gap. The CDR3 sequence is 15 residues long. The CDR3 DNA reads TGTGCCAGCAGCTTAACGCTAGCATCGTACGATACGCAGTATTTT. It is translated as CASSLTLASYDTQYF.

This rearrangement joins TRBV5-1 to TRBJ1-5; D not certain. V was clipped by 0 bases and J by 7 bases, with 8 bases between them. This CDR3 spans 13 amino acids. Germline CDR1 is SGHRS and CDR2 is YFSETQ. CDR3 amino acids: CASSLEGFQPQHF. The DNA of the CDR3 is TGCGCCAGCAGCTTGGAAGGATTCCAGCCCCAGCATTTT.

Only a few counts were recorded for this clone. The chain employs TRBV10-1 and TRBJ2-5; 8 nucleotides match TRBD2. This CDR3 spans 16 amino acids. The J segment lost 2 bases and the V segment lost 4 bases, leaving 9 bases of the junction unmatched. From germline, CDR1 is WNHNN and CDR2 SYGVQD (reference sequence). The CDR3 bases are TGCGCCAGCAGTGGGGGCGCAGCGGGAGAGCAAGAGACCCAGTACTTC. It is translated as CASSGGAAGEQETQYF.

The rearrangement joins TRBV30 to TRBJ2-1; 7 nucleotides align to TRBD2. The ends lost 3 bases at V and 0 bases at J; junction bases unmatched: 11. This CDR3 region has 17 residues. Germline V gene lookup returns CDR1 GTSNPN and CDR2 SVGIG (reference sequence). CDR3 in amino acids: CAWRASGGHSSYNEQFF. In nucleotides, the CDR3 is TGTGCCTGGAGAGCTAGCGGAGGTCATAGCTCCTACAATGAGCAGTTCTTC.

This rearrangement joins TRBV5-1 to TRBJ2-5, with D possibly being TRBD2 (6 bases). Germline V gene lookup returns CDR1 SGHRS and CDR2 YFSETQ. CDR3 length equals 11 residues. Trimming removed 5 bases at V and 5 bases at J, with 7 bases between. The CDR3 sequence: CASSLAETQYF. Written as DNA, the CDR3 is TGCGCCAGCAGTCTAGCGGAGACCCAGTACTTC.

This chain uses TRBV2 with TRBJ2-1; 8 bases are a match to TRBD2. V trimming: 8 bases; J trimming: 0 bases; junction bases outside the gene matches: 6. This CDR3 comprises 15 residues. Germline-derived CDR1 and CDR2 are SNHLY and FYNNEI. CDR3 loop: CASCRLANSYNEQFF. CDR3 coding DNA: TGTGCCAGCTGTAGACTAGCGAACTCCTACAATGAGCAGTTCTTC.

The chain couples TRBV5-4 to TRBJ2-2, with D perhaps TRBD1 (5 bases). CDR3 length equals 16 residues. V was shortened by 1 base and J by 2 bases, with 12 bases between the two germline ends. In germline, CDR1 is SGHNT, CDR2 YYREEE (reference sequence). CDR3 region: CASSLKGSRNTGELFF. CDR3 in DNA: TGTGCCAGCAGCTTGAAGGGGTCGCGTAACACCGGGGAGCTGTTTTTT.

The chain joins TRBV4-1 to TRBJ2-1; TRBD2 agrees at 8 bases. Germline CDR1 MGHRA, CDR2 YSYEKL. The junction had 18 bases not matched to a gene; V was cut back by 4 bases and J by 4 bases. This CDR3 has 19 residues. DNA for the CDR3: TGCGCCAGCAGCCCGGGCCTCCTGGGACGCGGGAGGAATTACAATGAGCAGTTCTTC. Amino acids: CASSPGLLGRGRNYNEQFF.

This sequence joins TRBV6-4 and TRBJ2-3; 8 nucleotides line up with TRBD2. There are 14 residues in the CDR3. Germline V gene sequence: CDR1 MRHNA, CDR2 SNTAGT. V was pared by 6 bases and J by 3 bases, with 5 bases of the junction left unmatched. The CDR3 region is CASSAGTSTDTQYF. For the CDR3, the DNA is TGTGCCAGCAGCGCCGGGACTAGTACAGATACGCAGTATTTT.

This chain links TRBV6-5 with TRBJ2-2; weak D call: TRBD1 (5 bases). The ends were cut back, 9 bases at V and 1 base at J, with 12 bases in the middle. The CDR3 is 14 amino acids. The germline gives CDR1 MNHEY, CDR2 SVGAGI. The CDR3 protein is CASSLQGNTGELFF. The CDR3 region has the DNA TGTGCCAGTTCTCTTCAGGGGAACACCGGGGAGCTGTTTTTT.

The rearrangement joins TRBV7-2 to TRBJ2-5; 11 nucleotides align to TRBD2. The V gene end was trimmed by 3 bases and the J gene end by 3 bases; junction bases not matched to a gene: 3. In germline, CDR1 is SGHTA, CDR2 FQGNSA. The CDR3 consists of 15 residues. CDR3 in DNA: TGTGCCAGCAGCTTCACTAGCGGGAGTGAAGAGACCCAGTACTTC. It yields the protein CASSFTSGSEETQYF.

This chain connects TRBV20-1 to TRBJ1-5; D is uncertain. CDR1 is DFQATT and CDR2 is SNEGSKA in the germline V gene (reference sequence). The CDR3 is made up of 11 amino acids. V lost 5 bases and J 9 bases, leaving 11 bases between the germline ends. The CDR3 coding sequence is TGCAGTGCTCTCTTTTCGGGGCCCCAGCATTTT. It codes for CSALFSGPQHF.

The V gene is TRBV11-1, the J gene TRBJ2-2, with TRBD2 matching over 9 bases. There are 16 residues in the CDR3. V shed 5 bases, J shed 10 bases, and the junction held 14 bases outside the gene matches. Germline CDR1 and CDR2: SGHAT and FQDESV (reference sequence). This CDR3 is CASSRPGGRAFKELFF. The CDR3 DNA reads as TGTGCCAGCAGCCGTCCTGGCGGGAGGGCCTTCAAGGAGCTGTTTTTT.

The rearrangement joins TRBV5-4 to TRBJ2-2, with 7 bases aligning to TRBD1. The CDR3 is 16 residues long. The germline V gene encodes CDR1 SGHNT and CDR2 YYREEE (reference sequence). V shed 5 bases and J 1 base; nucleotides not matched to a gene: 8. The CDR3 sequence is CASRSGQTLNTGELFF. Written as DNA, the CDR3 is TGTGCCAGCAGGTCGGGACAGACGCTGAACACCGGGGAGCTGTTTTTT. Full variable domain (missing parts from reference TRBV5-4 and TRBJ2-2): ETGVTQSPTHLIKTRGQQVTLRCSSQSGHNTVSWYQQALGQGPQFIFQYYREEENGRGNFPPRFSGLQFPNYSSELNVNALELDDSALYLCASRSGQTLNTGELFFGEGSRLTVL.

The chain employs TRBV2 and TRBJ1-3; 7 bases map to TRBD1. V gave up 4 bases and J gave up 5 bases; unmatched junction bases: 2. This CDR3 comprises 13 residues. CDR1 and CDR2 (germline): SNHLY, FYNNEI. The CDR3, as DNA: TGTGCCAGCAGTGTGGGACAGCGAAACACCATATATTTT. The encoded protein is CASSVGQRNTIYF.

The V call is TRBV27, the J call TRBJ1-4; 7 bases fit TRBD1. Germline V CDR1 and CDR2: MNHEY, SMNVEV (reference sequence). This CDR3 has 16 residues. With 7 bases clipped from V and 3 bases from J, the junction kept 11 bases outside the gene matches. The DNA for the CDR3 is TGTGCCAGCACCTTGGGGCAGGGGGGAGCTAATGAAAAACTGTTTTTT. It is translated as CASTLGQGGANEKLFF.

The chain combines TRBV27 with TRBJ1-2, with TRBD1 identical over 7 bases. With V trimmed by 2 bases and J by 4 bases, 7 bases remained unmatched. In germline, CDR1 is MNHEY, CDR2 SMNVEV (reference sequence). CDR3 length: 15 amino acids. CDR3 coding DNA: TGTGCCAGCAGTTTACGATACGCAGGGGGCTATGGCTACACCTTC. Protein product: CASSLRYAGGYGYTF.